Following are 24 T cell receptor beta chains from one sample sequenced in a study of blood T cell repertoires in COVID-19. Produced via immunoSEQ multiplex PCR; TCRdb's table is partial and in-frame only. The sample has around 170,000 clones, approximately 79% seen once. The sequenced material came from peripheral blood. These receptors were collected from a man between 25 and 39 years old with active or convalescent COVID-19.

The CDR3 protein is CASSQDQGARANSPLHF. The CDR3 DNA follows: TGCGCCAGCAGCCAAGATCAGGGGGCAAGGGCGAATTCACCCCTCCACTTT. V usage is TRBV4-1 and J usage is TRBJ1-6, with 8 bases that match TRBD1. This CDR3 is built from 17 residues. The V segment lost 0 bases and the J segment 7 bases; nucleotides outside the gene matches: 8. Per the germline V gene, CDR1 is MGHRA and CDR2 is YSYEKL.

This chain's CDR3 is CASSRTGSYEQYF. CDR3 DNA: TGTGCCAGCAGCCGGACAGGCAGCTACGAGCAGTACTTC. The chain links TRBV5-8 to TRBJ2-7; 7 bases match TRBD1. J lost 3 bases, V lost 4 bases, and 4 bases had no gene match. Germline loops: CDR1 SGHTS, CDR2 YDEGEE. The CDR3 has 13 residues.

In nucleotides, the CDR3 is TGTGCCAGCAGCGCCCGGACAGGTAGGACTGAAGCTTTCTTT. Translation: CASSARTGRTEAFF. J is TRBJ1-1 and V is TRBV11-1; 7 bases align to TRBD1. The CDR3 sequence is 14 residues long. After removal of 5 bases from V and 5 bases from J, the junction contained 8 bases not matched to a gene. CDR1 and CDR2 from the germline V gene are SGHAT and FQDESV (reference sequence).

This clone was counted once. V and J are TRBV7-2 and TRBJ2-1; a weak D match, TRBD2 (5 bases). Germline V gene lookup returns CDR1 SGHTA and CDR2 FQGNSA. Trimming removed 4 bases from V and 8 bases from J, with 27 bases in between. CDR3 length equals 18 residues. The DNA for the CDR3 is TGTGCCAGCAGCTCAACCCCGGAGGTGGCCTATTCCGAGGATGAGCAGTTCTTC. Its protein is CASSSTPEVAYSEDEQFF.

The chain has TRBV24-1 and TRBJ1-1; the D gene is possibly TRBD1 (5 bases). Deletions cut 4 bases from V and 11 bases from J, with 19 bases between. The CDR3 covers 14 residues. Germline CDR1 is KGHDR and CDR2 is SFDVKD. The CDR3 sequence is CATSDRDRLKGAFF. The DNA of the CDR3 is TGTGCCACCAGTGACCGTGACAGACTCAAGGGGGCTTTCTTT.

This rearrangement joins TRBV7-2 to TRBJ2-5; D possibly corresponds to TRBD2 (5 bases). There are 15 residues in the CDR3. Germline lookup yields CDR1 SGHTA and CDR2 FQGNSA. Trimming took off 1 base at V and 2 bases at J, with 11 bases between the two ends. This chain's CDR3 is CASSLGARGQETQYF. The CDR3 DNA reads TGTGCCAGCAGCTTAGGGGCCCGGGGACAAGAGACCCAGTACTTC.

This rearrangement joins TRBV7-8 to TRBJ1-4, with 8 nucleotides matching TRBD1. Germline V lookup: CDR1 SGHVS, CDR2 FQNEAQ. V shed 5 bases and J 4 bases; nucleotides not matched to a gene: 9. This CDR3 comprises 16 residues. The CDR3 DNA is TGTGCCAGCAGCGCAGCGGACAGGGCCTTTAATGAAAAACTGTTTTTT. This translates into CASSAADRAFNEKLFF.

This clone was found once. The CDR3 nucleotides are TGTGCCAGCAGACGACAGGGGAATAGCAATCAGCCCCAGCATTTT. Translating gives CASRRQGNSNQPQHF. The chain recombines TRBV28 with TRBJ1-5; TRBD1 aligns across 8 bases. With V trimmed by 6 bases and J by 0 bases, 4 bases remained unmatched. Germline V gene sequence: CDR1 MDHEN, CDR2 SYDVKM. The CDR3 sequence is 15 residues long.

V is TRBV7-2 and J is TRBJ2-2; a possible D gene is TRBD1 (5 bases). The germline V gene has CDR1 SGHTA and CDR2 FQGNSA. The length of the CDR3 is 16 residues. V was pared by 5 bases and J by 0 bases, with 13 bases between. The CDR3 nucleotides read TGTGCCAGCAGCCCTCGACAGAGCGCGAACACCGGGGAGCTGTTTTTT. It specifies CASSPRQSANTGELFF.

Here the CDR3 DNA reads TGTGCCAGCAGTGAATCGGCGTTCGGGGAGACCCAGTACTTC. As protein: CASSESAFGETQYF. The chain links TRBV25-1 to TRBJ2-5; no clear D. Germline-derived CDR1 and CDR2 are MGHDK and SYGVNS. The CDR3 is 14 residues long. Trimming pared 1 base from V and 5 bases from J, leaving 11 bases between.

The rearrangement uses TRBV30 and TRBJ2-5; TRBD1 might be the D (6 bases). The CDR3 runs to 14 residues. Germline CDR1 GTSNPN, CDR2 SVGIG (reference sequence). Trimming cost V 0 bases and J 5 bases, with 13 bases left between them. CDR3 nucleotides: TGTGCCTGGAGTGTTACAGGGCCGGGGGAGACCCAGTACTTC. Translating it yields CAWSVTGPGETQYF.

The V gene is TRBV24-1, the J gene TRBJ1-2, with TRBD1 matching 7 bases. With V trimmed by 3 bases and J by 5 bases, 8 bases remained unmatched. The CDR3 contains 15 residues. Germline assignment: CDR1 KGHDR and CDR2 SFDVKD. CDR3 protein: CATSDGWTGQYGYTF. The CDR3 DNA sequence: TGTGCCACCAGTGATGGGTGGACAGGACAATATGGCTACACCTTC.

The chain combines TRBV2 with TRBJ1-2, with 9 bases identical to TRBD1. Germline V gives CDR1 SNHLY, CDR2 FYNNEI. The CDR3 runs to 14 residues. With V trimmed by 8 bases and J by 1 base, 5 bases remained unmatched. The CDR3 is CASGQDRGNYGYTF. Here the CDR3 DNA reads TGTGCCAGCGGCCAGGACAGGGGTAACTATGGCTACACCTTC.

This rearrangement joins TRBV30 to TRBJ2-5, with TRBD2 as a possible D gene (6 bases). The CDR3 sequence is 14 residues long. The V and J ends lost 5 bases and 0 bases respectively, with 13 bases between them. Germline CDR1 is GTSNPN and CDR2 is SVGIG (reference sequence). CDR3 nucleotide sequence: TGTGCCTGGGGCGAGAAGCGGGACCAAGAGACCCAGTACTTC. Protein: CAWGEKRDQETQYF. The whole variable domain, remainder taken from reference TRBV30 and TRBJ2-5, is SQTIHQWPATLVQPVGSPLSLECTVEGTSNPNLYWYRQAAGRGLQLLFYSVGIGQISSEVPQNLSASRPQDRQFILSSKKLLLSDSGFYLCAWGEKRDQETQYFGPGTRLLVL.

The CDR3 loop is CATSGWGQGNTEAFF. In DNA, the CDR3 is TGTGCCACCAGTGGCTGGGGACAGGGTAACACTGAAGCTTTCTTT. This chain uses TRBV24-1 with TRBJ1-1, with 9 bases fitting TRBD1. Per the germline V gene, CDR1 is KGHDR and CDR2 is SFDVKD. This CDR3 contains 15 residues. V lost 5 bases, J lost 2 bases, and 5 bases stayed unmatched.

V and J are TRBV11-3 and TRBJ2-1; TRBD2 agrees at 8 bases. The CDR3 runs to 14 residues. The germline gives CDR1 SGHNT, CDR2 YENEEA. Trimming removed 5 bases from V and 7 bases from J; junction bases left unmatched: 7. In nucleotides, the CDR3 is TGTGCCAGCAGCCCAGGACTAGCCTCAAATGAGCAGTTCTTC. Its translation is CASSPGLASNEQFF.

The CDR3 reads CASKSQGYSPLHF. The CDR3, as DNA: TGTGCCAGCAAGAGCCAGGGATATTCACCCCTCCACTTT. The V and J genes are TRBV2 and TRBJ1-6; weak D call: TRBD1 (5 bases). Germline loops: CDR1 SNHLY, CDR2 FYNNEI. CDR3 length: 13 amino acids. Deletions cut 7 bases from V and 8 bases from J, with 12 bases between.

V usage is TRBV19 and J usage is TRBJ1-5; no clear D. The germline CDR1 and CDR2 sequences are LNHDA and SQIVND (reference sequence). The CDR3 contains 14 residues. The ends were cut back, 5 bases at V and 6 bases at J, with 14 bases in the middle. CDR3 residues: CASSDDPFGQPQHF. The CDR3 region has the DNA TGTGCCAGTAGTGATGATCCCTTCGGTCAGCCCCAGCATTTT.

The chain couples TRBV6-5 to TRBJ1-1, with D unresolved. V was cut by 0 bases and J by 0 bases, with 8 bases left in between. This CDR3 comprises 15 residues. Germline values: CDR1 MNHEY, CDR2 SVGAGI. The CDR3 sequence: CASSYSSALNTEAFF. Here the CDR3 DNA reads TGTGCCAGCAGTTACTCGAGTGCCCTGAACACTGAAGCTTTCTTT.

This clone was counted between two and nine times. The chain combines TRBV3-1 (or the pseudogene TRBV3-2) with TRBJ1-4; 7 bases align to TRBD1. V lost 2 bases and J lost 4; bases outside the gene matches: 7. Germline values: CDR1 LGHDT, CDR2 YNNKEL (reference sequence). CDR3 size: 16 residues. DNA for the CDR3: TGTGCCAGCAGCCAATACTCGGCAGGGGGTAATGAAAAACTGTTTTTT. As protein: CASSQYSAGGNEKLFF.

As regards this clone: In the same sample, other DNA sequences code for this CDR3. V gene TRBV27 combines with J gene TRBJ1-2, with 12 bases identical to TRBD1. V shed 5 bases, J shed 4 bases, and the junction held 5 bases outside the gene matches. The CDR3 covers 15 residues. From germline, CDR1 is MNHEY and CDR2 SMNVEV (reference sequence). DNA for the CDR3: TGTGCCAGCAGTCCAGGGACAGGGGGCCGCTATGGCTACACCTTC. It translates to CASSPGTGGRYGYTF.

This sequence joins TRBV28 and TRBJ1-2, with D unclear. This CDR3 comprises 15 residues. Germline assignment: CDR1 MDHEN and CDR2 SYDVKM. The V gene lost 0 bases and the J gene lost 4 bases, with 12 bases spanning the gap. The CDR3 loop is CASSLWGSKIYGYTF. CDR3 nucleotide sequence: TGTGCCAGCAGTTTATGGGGGAGTAAGATCTATGGCTACACCTTC.

The chain uses TRBV14 and TRBJ2-1, with TRBD2 matching 11 bases. The CDR3 extends over 15 amino acids. CDR1 and CDR2 from the germline V gene are SGHDN and FVKESK. The ends lost 0 bases at V and 9 bases at J; junction bases unmatched: 4. As DNA, the CDR3 is TGTGCCAGCAGCCAAGAATTAGCGGGAGGGGGTGAGCAGTTCTTC. It encodes CASSQELAGGGEQFF.

The CDR3 region has the DNA TGTGCCAGCAGTCCTTGGGGACAGGGGGATGGCTACACCTTC. Translating gives CASSPWGQGDGYTF. The chain combines TRBV27 with TRBJ1-2; 11 bases agree with TRBD1. The CDR3 totals 14 residues. J lost 6 bases, V lost 5 bases, and 5 bases had no gene match. Germline loops: CDR1 MNHEY, CDR2 SMNVEV (reference sequence).